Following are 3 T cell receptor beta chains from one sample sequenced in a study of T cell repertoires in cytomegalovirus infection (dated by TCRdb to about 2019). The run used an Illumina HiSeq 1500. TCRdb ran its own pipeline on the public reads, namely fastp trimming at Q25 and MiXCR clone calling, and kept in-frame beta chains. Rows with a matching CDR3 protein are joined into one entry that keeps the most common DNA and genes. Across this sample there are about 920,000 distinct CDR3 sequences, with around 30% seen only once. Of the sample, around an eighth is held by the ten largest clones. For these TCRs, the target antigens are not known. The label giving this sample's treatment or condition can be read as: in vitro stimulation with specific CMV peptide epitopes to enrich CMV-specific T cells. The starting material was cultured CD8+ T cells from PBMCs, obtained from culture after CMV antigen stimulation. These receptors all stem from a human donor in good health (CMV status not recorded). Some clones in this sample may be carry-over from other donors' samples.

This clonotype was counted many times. CDR3 residues: CASSSRDGNQPQHF. As DNA, the CDR3 is TGTGCCAGCAGCTCCCGGGACGGTAATCAGCCCCAGCATTTT. The chain employs TRBV7-6 and TRBJ1-5; a weak D match, TRBD1 (5 bases). The V end lost 4 bases, the J end lost 4 bases, and 11 bases lay between the germline ends. The CDR3 extends over 14 amino acids. Germline-derived CDR1 and CDR2 are SGHVS and FNYEAQ.

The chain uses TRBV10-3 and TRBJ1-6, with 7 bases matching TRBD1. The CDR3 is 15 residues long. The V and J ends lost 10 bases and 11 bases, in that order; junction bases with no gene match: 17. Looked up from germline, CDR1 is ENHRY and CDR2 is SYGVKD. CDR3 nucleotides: TGTGCCACGAAGGTCGGGACAGAACTGTGGACACCCCTCCACTTT. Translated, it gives CATKVGTELWTPLHF.

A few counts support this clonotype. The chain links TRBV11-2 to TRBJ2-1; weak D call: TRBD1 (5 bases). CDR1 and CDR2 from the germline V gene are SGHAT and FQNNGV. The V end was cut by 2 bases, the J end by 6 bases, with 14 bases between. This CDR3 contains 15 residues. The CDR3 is CASSLSGWDSNEQFF. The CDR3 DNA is TGTGCCAGCAGCTTATCAGGGTGGGATAGCAATGAGCAGTTCTTC.